This T cell receptor (beta chain) stems from a study of blood T cell repertoires in COVID-19. On the study more broadly: The United States, Italy and Spain supplied acute and convalescent COVID-19 samples.

Profiling relied on immunoSEQ multiplex PCR, and the TCRdb table lists in-frame clones only, not all of them. There are approximately 220,000 clones in the sample; roughly 86% occur only once, and 2.5% to 3% lies in the top ten. Participants reported their clinical history, and cohort assignment relied on those reports. The V end lost 6 bases, the J end lost 10 bases, and 13 bases lay between the germline ends. Per the germline V gene, CDR1 is LNHDA and CDR2 is SQIVND (reference sequence). The CDR3 has 12 residues. The chain has TRBV19 and TRBJ1-5; tentatively, D is TRBD1 (6 bases). The sequence was obtained from a woman aged 25 to 45 with acute COVID-19. The sample comprised PBMCs or T cells enriched from blood (not recorded which). The chain's CDR3 is CASRGAVGPQHF. In DNA form, the CDR3 reads TGTGCCAGTAGGGGGGCAGTCGGTCCCCAGCATTTT.